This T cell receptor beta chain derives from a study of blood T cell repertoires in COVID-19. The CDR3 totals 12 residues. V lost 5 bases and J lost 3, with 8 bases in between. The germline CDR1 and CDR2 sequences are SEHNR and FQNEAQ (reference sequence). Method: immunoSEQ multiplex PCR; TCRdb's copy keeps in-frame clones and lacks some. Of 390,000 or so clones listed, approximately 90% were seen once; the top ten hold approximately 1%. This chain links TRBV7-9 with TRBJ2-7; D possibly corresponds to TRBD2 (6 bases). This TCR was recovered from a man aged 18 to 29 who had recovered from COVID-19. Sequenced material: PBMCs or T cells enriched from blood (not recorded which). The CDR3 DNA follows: TGTGCCAGCAGCCGGGAGCGCTACGAGCAGTACTTC. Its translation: CASSRERYEQYF.